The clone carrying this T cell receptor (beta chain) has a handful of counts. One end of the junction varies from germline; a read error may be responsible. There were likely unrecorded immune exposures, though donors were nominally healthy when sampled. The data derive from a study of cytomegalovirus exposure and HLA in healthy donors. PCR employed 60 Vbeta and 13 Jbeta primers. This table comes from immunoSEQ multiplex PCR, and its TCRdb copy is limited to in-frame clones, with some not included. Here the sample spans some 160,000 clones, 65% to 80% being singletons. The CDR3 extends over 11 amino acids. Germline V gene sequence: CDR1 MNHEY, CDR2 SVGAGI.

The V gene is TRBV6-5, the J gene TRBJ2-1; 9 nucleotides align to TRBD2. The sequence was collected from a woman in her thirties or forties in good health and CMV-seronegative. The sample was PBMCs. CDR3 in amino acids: CASSTGLARVF. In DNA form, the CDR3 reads TGTGCCAGCAGTACCGGACTAGCGCGAGTCTTC.